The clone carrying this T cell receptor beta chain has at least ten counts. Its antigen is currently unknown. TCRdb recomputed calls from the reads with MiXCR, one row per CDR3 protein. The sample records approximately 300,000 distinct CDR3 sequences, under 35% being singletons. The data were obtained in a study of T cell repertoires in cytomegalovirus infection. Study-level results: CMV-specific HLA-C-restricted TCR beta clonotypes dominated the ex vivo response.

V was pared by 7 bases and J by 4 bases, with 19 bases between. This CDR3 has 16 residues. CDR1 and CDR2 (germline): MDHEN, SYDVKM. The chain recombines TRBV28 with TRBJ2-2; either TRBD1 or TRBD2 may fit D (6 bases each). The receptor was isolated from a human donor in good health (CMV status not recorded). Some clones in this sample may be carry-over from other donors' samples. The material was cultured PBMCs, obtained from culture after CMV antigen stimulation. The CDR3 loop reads CASIRGGLPITGELFF. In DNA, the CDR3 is TGTGCCAGCATCAGAGGGGGACTCCCGATCACCGGGGAGCTGTTTTTT.